These T cell receptor beta chains were read from a single sample in a study of response to subunit inactivated influenza vaccine. Via MiXCR, TCRdb re-called the RT-PCR reads, giving one row per CDR3 protein. The sample carries over 750,000 distinct CDR3 sequences, less than 25% recorded once. The sample was PBMCs from blood, taken around 5 days after vaccination. The receptor set was obtained from a man in his forties or fifties who received an inactivated influenza vaccine. Both conserved end residues are part of each CDR3. Each record gives: clone size, J gene, CDR3 length, V gene, D gene, CDR3 DNA, CDR3 protein. The D gene is left open where the match is weak. Rows give clone size only sometimes, using once, few, many, or a class for an expanded clone.

few,TRBJ2-1,17,TRBV4-2,TRBD1,TGTGCCAGCAGCCAGCTACGGGGACAGGGGGGCTCTCAGGAGCAGTTCTTC,CASSQLRGQGGSQEQFF
-,TRBJ1-6,12,TRBV20-1,-,TGCAGTGCTAGCTTCCCCAATTCACCCCTCCACTTT,CSASFPNSPLHF
many,TRBJ2-1,15,TRBV20-1,TRBD2,TGCAGTGCTCCCTCAGCGGGAGGGCCAGGTAATGAGCAGTTCTTC,CSAPSAGGPGNEQFF
-,TRBJ2-7,19,TRBV6-1,TRBD1,TGTGCCAGCAGTGGACAGGGGGCAAGGGGCCTAGCGGAGGTATACGAGCAGTACTTC,CASSGQGARGLAEVYEQYF
few,TRBJ2-5,15,TRBV7-2,-,TGTGCCAGCAGATCCCCCACCAGCGGGCGAGAGACCCAGTACTTC,CASRSPTSGRETQYF
-,TRBJ2-2,13,TRBV5-6,-,TGTGCCAGCAGCTTGGCATCCATCGGGGAGCTGTTTTTT,CASSLASIGELFF
-,TRBJ2-3,18,TRBV4-2,TRBD2,TGTGCCAGCAGCCAAGATAGAAGCGGGGGGAGAACCACAGATACGCAGTATTTT,CASSQDRSGGRTTDTQYF
few,TRBJ2-7,13,TRBV7-3,TRBD2,TGTGCCAGCAGCTTATCGGGGGGTGGAGAGCAGTACTTC,CASSLSGGGEQYF
-,TRBJ2-2,14,TRBV5-5,-,TGTGCCAGCAAGGGGGGGCTCGACACCGGGGAGCTGTTTTTT,CASKGGLDTGELFF
-,TRBJ2-3,16,TRBV7-9,-,TGTGCCAGCAGCTCAGGGTTCACAGGCAGCACAGATACGCAGTATTTT,CASSSGFTGSTDTQYF
-,TRBJ1-6,15,TRBV7-6,TRBD1,TGTGCCAGCAGCTTAGATGGAGGGGGCACTTCACCCCTCCACTTT,CASSLDGGGTSPLHF
many,TRBJ2-7,14,TRBV20-1,-,TGCAGTGCTAGAGACAGTATTGACTCCTACGAGCAGTACTTC,CSARDSIDSYEQYF
-,TRBJ2-1,15,TRBV7-6,-,TGTGCCAGCAGCTTATTGTCCCAGGGGGGGGCCGAGCAGTTCTTC,CASSLLSQGGAEQFF
many,TRBJ1-1,14,TRBV6-2/TRBV6-3,-,TGTGCCAGCACCCTGAATCGGGGAGTCTCTGAAGCTTTCTTT,CASTLNRGVSEAFF
-,TRBJ1-5,16,TRBV4-2,-,TGTGCCAGCAGCCAAGGGGTTGGGGATGGCAATCAGCCCCAGCATTTT,CASSQGVGDGNQPQHF